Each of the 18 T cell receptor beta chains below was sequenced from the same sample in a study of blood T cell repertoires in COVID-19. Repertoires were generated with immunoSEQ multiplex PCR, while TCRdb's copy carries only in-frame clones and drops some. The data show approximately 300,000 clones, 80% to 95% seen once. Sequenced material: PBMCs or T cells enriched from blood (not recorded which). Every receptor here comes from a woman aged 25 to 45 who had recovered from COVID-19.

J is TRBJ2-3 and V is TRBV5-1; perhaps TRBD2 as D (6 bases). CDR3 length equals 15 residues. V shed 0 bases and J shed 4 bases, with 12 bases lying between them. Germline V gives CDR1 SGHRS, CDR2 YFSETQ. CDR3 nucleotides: TGCGCCAGCAGCTTGGCCACGGGAGCCCCAGATACGCAGTATTTT. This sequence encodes CASSLATGAPDTQYF. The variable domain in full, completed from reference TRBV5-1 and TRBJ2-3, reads KAGVTQTPRYLIKTRGQQVTLSCSPISGHRSVSWYQQTPGQGLQFLFEYFSETQRNKGNFPGRFSGRQFSNSRSEMNVSTLELGDSALYLCASSLATGAPDTQYFGPGTRLTVL.

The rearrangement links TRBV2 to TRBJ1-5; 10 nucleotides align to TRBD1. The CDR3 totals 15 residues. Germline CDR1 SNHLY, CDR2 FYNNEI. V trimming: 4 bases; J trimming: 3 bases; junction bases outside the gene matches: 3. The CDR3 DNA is TGTGCCAGCAGTGGACAGGGGGCGAACAATCAGCCCCAGCATTTT. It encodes CASSGQGANNQPQHF.

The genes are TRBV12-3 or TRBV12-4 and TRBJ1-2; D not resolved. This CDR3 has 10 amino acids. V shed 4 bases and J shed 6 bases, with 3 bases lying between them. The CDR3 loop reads CASSSDGYTF. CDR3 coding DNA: TGTGCCAGCAGTTCGGATGGCTACACCTTC.

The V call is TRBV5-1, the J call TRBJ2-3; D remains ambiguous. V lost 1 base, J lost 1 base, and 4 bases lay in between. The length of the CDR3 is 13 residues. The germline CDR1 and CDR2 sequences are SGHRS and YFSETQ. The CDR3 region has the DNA TGCGCCAGCAGCTTGCCGGGCACAGATACGCAGTATTTT. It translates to CASSLPGTDTQYF.

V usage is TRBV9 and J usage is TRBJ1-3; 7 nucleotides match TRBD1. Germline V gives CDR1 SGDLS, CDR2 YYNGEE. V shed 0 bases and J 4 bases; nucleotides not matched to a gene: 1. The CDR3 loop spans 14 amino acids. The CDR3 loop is CASSVEGGGNTIYF. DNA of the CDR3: TGTGCCAGCAGCGTAGAAGGGGGCGGAAACACCATATATTTT.

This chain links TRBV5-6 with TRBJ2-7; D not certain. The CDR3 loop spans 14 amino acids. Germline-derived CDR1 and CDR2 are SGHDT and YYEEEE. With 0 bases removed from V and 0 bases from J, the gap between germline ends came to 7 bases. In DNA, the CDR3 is TGTGCCAGCAGCTTGGCACTACCCTCCTACGAGCAGTACTTC. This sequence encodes CASSLALPSYEQYF.

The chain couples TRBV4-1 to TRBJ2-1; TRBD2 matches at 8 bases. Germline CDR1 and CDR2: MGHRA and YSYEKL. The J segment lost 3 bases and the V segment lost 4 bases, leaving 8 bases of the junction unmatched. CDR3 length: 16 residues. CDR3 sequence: CASSLGFSGIYNEQFF. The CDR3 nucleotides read TGCGCCAGCAGCCTCGGATTTAGCGGGATCTACAATGAGCAGTTCTTC.

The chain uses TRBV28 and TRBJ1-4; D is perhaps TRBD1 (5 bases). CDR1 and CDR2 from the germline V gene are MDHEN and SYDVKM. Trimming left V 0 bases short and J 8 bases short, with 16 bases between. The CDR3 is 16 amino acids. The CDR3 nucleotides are TGTGCCAGCAGTTTATGGCTAGGGGCAGGGAACGAAAAACTGTTTTTT. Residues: CASSLWLGAGNEKLFF.

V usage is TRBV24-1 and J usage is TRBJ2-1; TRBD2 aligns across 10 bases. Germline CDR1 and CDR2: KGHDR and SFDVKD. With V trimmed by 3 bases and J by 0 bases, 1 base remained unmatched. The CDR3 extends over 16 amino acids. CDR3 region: CATSDASGGSYNEQFF. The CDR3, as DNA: TGTGCCACCAGTGATGCTAGCGGGGGCTCCTACAATGAGCAGTTCTTC.

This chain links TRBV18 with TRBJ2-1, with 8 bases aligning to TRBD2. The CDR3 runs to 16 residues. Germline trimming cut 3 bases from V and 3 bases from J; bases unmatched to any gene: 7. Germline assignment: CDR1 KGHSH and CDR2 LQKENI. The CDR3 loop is CASSPTSGGIYNEQFF. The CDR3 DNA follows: TGTGCCAGCTCACCCACCAGCGGGGGAATCTACAATGAGCAGTTCTTC.

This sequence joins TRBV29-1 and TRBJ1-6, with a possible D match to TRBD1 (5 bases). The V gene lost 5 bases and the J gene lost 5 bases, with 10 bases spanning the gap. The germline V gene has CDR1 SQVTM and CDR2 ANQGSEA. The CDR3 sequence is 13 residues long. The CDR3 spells CSVRTSDNSPLHF. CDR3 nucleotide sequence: TGCAGCGTTCGGACATCCGATAATTCACCCCTCCACTTT.

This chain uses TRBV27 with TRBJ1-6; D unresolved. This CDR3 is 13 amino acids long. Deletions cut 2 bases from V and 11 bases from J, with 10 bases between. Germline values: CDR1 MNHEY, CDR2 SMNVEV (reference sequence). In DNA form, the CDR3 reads TGTGCCAGCAGTTTAACAAGTCATGCACCCCTCCACTTT. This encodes CASSLTSHAPLHF.

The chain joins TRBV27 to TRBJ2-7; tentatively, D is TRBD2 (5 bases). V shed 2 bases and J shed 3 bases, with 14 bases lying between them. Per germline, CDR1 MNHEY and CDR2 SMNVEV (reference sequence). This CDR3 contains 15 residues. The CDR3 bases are TGTGCCAGCAGTTTAGGGAGTGGCTCGGACTACGAGCAGTACTTC. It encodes CASSLGSGSDYEQYF.

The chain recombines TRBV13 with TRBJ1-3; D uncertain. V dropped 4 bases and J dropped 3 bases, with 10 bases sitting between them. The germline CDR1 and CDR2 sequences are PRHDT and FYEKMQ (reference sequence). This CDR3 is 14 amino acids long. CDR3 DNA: TGTGCCAGCAGCTCGAGAGCTATTGGAAACACCATATATTTT. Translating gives CASSSRAIGNTIYF.

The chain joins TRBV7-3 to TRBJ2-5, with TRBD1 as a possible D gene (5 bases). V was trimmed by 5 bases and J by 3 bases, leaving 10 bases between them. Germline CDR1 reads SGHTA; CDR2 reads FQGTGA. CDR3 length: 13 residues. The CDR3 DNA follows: TGTGCCAGCAGCCCATCCAGGGAAGAGACCCAGTACTTC. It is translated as CASSPSREETQYF.

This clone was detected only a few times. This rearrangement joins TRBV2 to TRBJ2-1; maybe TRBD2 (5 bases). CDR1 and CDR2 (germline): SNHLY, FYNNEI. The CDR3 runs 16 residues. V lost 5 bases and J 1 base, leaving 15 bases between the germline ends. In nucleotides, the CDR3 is TGTGCCAGCAGTACTAGAGGGAGCGGATCCTACAATGAGCAGTTCTTC. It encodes CASSTRGSGSYNEQFF.

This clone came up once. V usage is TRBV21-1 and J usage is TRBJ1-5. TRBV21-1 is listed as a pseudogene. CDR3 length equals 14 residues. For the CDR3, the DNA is TGTGCCAAACTCGGCGGGGGGCAAGGGCAGCCCCAGCATTTT. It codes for CAKLGGGQGQPQHF.

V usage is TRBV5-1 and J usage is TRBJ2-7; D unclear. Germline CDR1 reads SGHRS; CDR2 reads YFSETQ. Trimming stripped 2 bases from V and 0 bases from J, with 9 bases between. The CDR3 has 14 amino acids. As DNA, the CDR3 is TGCGCCAGCAGCTTCACCGGTAGCTCCTACGAGCAGTACTTC. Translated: CASSFTGSSYEQYF.